Listed below are T cell receptor beta chains from one sample, sequenced in a study of blood T cell repertoires in COVID-19. Clones were read by immunoSEQ multiplex PCR, and TCRdb kept only the in-frame ones, dropping some. The table lists around 280,000 clones, 88% of them singletons. The specimen sequenced was peripheral blood. These receptors all come from a woman in her twenties or thirties with COVID-19, enrolled during active disease. Each CDR3 is given without its conserved first and last residue. Fields, in order: CDR3 protein, V gene, clone size. Rows give clone size only sometimes, using once, few, many, or a class for an expanded clone.

ASSEQPSYGYT | TRBV10-1 | NA
ASRIPGQGNFGELF | TRBV19 | NA
ASSLKAGTSGGPWNTGELF | TRBV7-3 | NA
ATSGGGGTGELF | TRBV24-1 | NA
ASSMAAGEQY | TRBV19 | NA
ASSSRQSNSPLH | TRBV5-1 | NA
ASSVINEQF | TRBV2 | NA
SVPQGAMGGETQY | TRBV29-1 | few
ASSRDLQGRVLDEQY | TRBV5-1 | NA
AITGGGPNPYGYT | TRBV10-3 | NA
AWSVLANEQF | TRBV30 | NA
ASSSWDRDSPLH | TRBV5-6 | NA
ASTRAMNTEAF | TRBV7-8 | NA
ASSRRWGQNSNQPQH | TRBV27 | NA